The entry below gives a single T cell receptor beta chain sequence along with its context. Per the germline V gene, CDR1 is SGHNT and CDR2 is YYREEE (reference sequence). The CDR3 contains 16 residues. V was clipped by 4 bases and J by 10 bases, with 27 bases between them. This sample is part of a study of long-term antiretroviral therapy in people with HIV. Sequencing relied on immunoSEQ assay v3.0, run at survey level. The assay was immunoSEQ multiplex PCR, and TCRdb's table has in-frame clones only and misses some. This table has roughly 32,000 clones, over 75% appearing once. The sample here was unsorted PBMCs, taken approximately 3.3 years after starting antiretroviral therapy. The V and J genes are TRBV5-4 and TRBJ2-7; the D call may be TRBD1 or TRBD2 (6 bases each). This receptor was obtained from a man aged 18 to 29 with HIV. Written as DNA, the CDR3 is TGTGCCAGCAGCCCATTCCGGGGGCGGGCCCCCCCCGGACAGTACTTC. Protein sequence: CASSPFRGRAPPGQYF.